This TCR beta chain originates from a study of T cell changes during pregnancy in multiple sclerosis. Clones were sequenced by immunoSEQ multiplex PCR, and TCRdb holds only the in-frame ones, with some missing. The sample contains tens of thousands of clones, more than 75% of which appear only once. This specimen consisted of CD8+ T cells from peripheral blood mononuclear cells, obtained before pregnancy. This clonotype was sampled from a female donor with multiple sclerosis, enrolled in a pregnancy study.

CDR3 coding DNA: TGTGCCACCAGCAGGTTCCTAGCGGGAGTCGGGGAGCTGTTTTTT. This sequence encodes CATSRFLAGVGELFF. The rearrangement joins TRBV15 to TRBJ2-2, with 10 bases lining up with TRBD2. Germline V gene data show CDR1 as LNHNV and CDR2 as YYDKDF (reference sequence). V shed 3 bases and J 7 bases; nucleotides not matched to a gene: 5. The CDR3 is made up of 15 amino acids.